This T cell receptor (beta chain) stems from a study of blood T cells in healthy people across ages. A second PCR, run for about 7 to 11 cycles, used a sample-barcoded 5' primer plus a J-beta primer mix. Every cDNA was tagged by a template-switch adaptor with 12 random nucleotides. Each CDR3 protein gets one entry after TCRdb re-called the 5' RACE reads with MiXCR. Counted here are 850,000 to 1,000,000 distinct CDR3 sequences, roughly 48% occurring once; the ten biggest clones make up 13%. The amount of total RNA extracted per sample was at least 6 micrograms. Germline-derived CDR1 and CDR2 are SGDLS and YYNGEE. The CDR3 consists of 14 residues. Trimming took off 6 bases at V and 6 bases at J, with 13 bases between the two ends. In its sample, this clonotype was seen many times. What it binds is not known. Overall study findings and caveats: Significant beta diversity loss was already apparent by age roughly 44, declining roughly linearly. It was not possible, with unsorted PBMCs, to conclusively compare naive and antigen-experienced cells.

The sequencing sample was made of blood. The chain joins TRBV9 to TRBJ1-6; D gene unclear. This TCR was sampled from a man aged 25 to 40 in good health. CDR3 loop: CASTDTGANSPLHF. The CDR3 DNA is TGTGCCAGCACTGACACGGGAGCTAATTCACCCCTCCACTTT.